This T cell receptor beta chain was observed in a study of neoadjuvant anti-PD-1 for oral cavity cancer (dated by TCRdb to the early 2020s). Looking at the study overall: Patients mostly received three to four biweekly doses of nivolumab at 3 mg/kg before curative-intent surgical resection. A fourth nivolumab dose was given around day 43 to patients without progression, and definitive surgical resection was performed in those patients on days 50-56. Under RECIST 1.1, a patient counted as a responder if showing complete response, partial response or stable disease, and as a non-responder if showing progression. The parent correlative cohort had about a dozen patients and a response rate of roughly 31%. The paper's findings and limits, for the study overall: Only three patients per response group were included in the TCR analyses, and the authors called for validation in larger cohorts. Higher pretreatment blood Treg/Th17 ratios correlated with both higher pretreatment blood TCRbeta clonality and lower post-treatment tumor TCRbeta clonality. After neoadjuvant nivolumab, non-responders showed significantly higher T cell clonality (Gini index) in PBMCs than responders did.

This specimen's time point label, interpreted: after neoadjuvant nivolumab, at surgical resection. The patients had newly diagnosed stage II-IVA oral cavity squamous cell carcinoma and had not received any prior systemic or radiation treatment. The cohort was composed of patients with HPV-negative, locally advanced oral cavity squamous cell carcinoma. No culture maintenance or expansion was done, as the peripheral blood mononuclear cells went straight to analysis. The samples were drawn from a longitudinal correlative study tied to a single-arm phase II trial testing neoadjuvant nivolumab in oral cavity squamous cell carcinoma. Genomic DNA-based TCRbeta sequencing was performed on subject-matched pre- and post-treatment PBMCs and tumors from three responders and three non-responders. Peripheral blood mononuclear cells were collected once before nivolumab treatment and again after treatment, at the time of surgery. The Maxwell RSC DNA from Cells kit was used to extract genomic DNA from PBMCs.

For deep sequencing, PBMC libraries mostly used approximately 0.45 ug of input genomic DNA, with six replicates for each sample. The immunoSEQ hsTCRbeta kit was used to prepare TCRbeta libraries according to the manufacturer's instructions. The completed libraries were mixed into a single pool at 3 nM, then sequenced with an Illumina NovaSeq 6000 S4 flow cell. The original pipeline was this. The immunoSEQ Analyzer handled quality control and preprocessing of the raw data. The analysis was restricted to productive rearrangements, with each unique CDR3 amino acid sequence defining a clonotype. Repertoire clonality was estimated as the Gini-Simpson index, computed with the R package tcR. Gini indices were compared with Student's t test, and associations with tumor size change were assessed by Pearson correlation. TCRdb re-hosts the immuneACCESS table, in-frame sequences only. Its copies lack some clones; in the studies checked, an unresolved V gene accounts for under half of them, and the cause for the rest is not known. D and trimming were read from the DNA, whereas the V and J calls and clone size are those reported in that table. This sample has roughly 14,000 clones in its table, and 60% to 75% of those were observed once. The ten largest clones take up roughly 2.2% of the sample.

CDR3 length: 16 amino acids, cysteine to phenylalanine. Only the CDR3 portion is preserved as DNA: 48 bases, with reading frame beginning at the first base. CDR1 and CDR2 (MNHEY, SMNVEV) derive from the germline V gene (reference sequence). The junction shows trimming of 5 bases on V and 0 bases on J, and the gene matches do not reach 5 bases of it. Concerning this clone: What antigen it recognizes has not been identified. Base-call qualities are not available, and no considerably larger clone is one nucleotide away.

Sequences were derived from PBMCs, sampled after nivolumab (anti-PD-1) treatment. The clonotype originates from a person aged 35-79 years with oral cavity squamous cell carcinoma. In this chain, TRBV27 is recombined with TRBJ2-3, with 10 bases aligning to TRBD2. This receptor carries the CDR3 CASSPQLAGSTDTQYF. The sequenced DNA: TGTGCCAGCAGTCCCCAACTAGCGGGAAGCACAGATACGCAGTATTTT.